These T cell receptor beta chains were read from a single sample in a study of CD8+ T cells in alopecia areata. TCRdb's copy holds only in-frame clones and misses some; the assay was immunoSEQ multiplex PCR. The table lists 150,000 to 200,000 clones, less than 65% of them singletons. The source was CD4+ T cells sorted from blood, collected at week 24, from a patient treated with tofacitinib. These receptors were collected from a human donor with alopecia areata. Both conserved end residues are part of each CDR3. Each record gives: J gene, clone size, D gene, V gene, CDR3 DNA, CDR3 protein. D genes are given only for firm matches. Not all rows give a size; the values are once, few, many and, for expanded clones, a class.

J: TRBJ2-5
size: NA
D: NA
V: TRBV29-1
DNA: TGCAGCGTTGGCGTGGAGACCCAGTACTTC
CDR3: CSVGVETQYF

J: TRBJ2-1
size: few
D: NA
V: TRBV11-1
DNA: TGTGCCAGCAGCCTGCGGGCTGGGATTGAGCAGTTCTTC
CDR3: CASSLRAGIEQFF

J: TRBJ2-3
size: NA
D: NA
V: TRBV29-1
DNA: TGCAGCGTTGACACGGATCTTAGCACAGATACGCAGTATTTT
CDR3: CSVDTDLSTDTQYF

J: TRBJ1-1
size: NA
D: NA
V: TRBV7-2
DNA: TGTGCCAGCAGCTCCTTTAAGGGGGGTGGCACTGAAGCTTTCTTT
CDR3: CASSSFKGGGTEAFF

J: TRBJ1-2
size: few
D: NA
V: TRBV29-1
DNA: TGCAGCGTTCTCGGGGGACTAAGCTATGGCTACACCTTC
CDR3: CSVLGGLSYGYTF

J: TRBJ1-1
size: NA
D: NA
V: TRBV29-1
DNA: TGCAGCGTTGGGGCGTTCACTGAAGCTTTCTTT
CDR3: CSVGAFTEAFF

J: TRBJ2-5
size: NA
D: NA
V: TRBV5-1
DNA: TGCGCCAGCAGCAAAGGACCGAACGAAGACCAAGAGACCCAGTACTTC
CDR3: CASSKGPNEDQETQYF

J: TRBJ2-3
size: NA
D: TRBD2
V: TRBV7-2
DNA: TGTGCCAGCAGCTTTCGACTAGCCACAGATACGCAGTATTTT
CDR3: CASSFRLATDTQYF

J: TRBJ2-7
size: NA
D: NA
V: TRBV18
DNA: TGTGCCAGCTCACCACAGTCCTCTTCAGCCAACGAGCAGTACTTC
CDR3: CASSPQSSSANEQYF

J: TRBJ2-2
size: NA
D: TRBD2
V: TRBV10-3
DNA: TGTGCCATCAGGCCGGGACTAGCGCCCTCGGGTACCGGGGAGCTGTTTTTT
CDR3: CAIRPGLAPSGTGELFF